One sample yielded the 16 T cell receptor beta chains listed below, sequenced in a study of control samples from healthy donors and cancer patients. Measured with immunoSEQ multiplex PCR; TCRdb has only the in-frame clones, and not every one. The top ten hold roughly 8.7% of the sample, which has more than 110,000 clones, around 85% seen once. Sequenced input: blood. All receptors derive from a woman aged 25 to 39 in good health.

The chain employs TRBV4-1 and TRBJ2-3; 12 bases line up with TRBD2. Germline loops: CDR1 MGHRA, CDR2 YSYEKL. CDR3 size: 16 residues. V lost 0 bases to trimming and J lost 4 bases; unmatched junction nucleotides: 2. The CDR3, as DNA: TGCGCCAGCAGCCAAGACACTAGCGGGAGGTCAGATACGCAGTATTTT. Its translation: CASSQDTSGRSDTQYF.

The V call is TRBV2, the J call TRBJ1-2, with a weak D call TRBD1 (6 bases). The CDR3 runs 14 residues. The germline V gene encodes CDR1 SNHLY and CDR2 FYNNEI. Trimming took 5 bases from V and 4 from J, leaving 14 bases between them. CDR3 sequence reads: CASSYRTDSYGYTF. The CDR3 coding sequence is TGTGCCAGCAGTTACCGGACAGATAGCTATGGCTACACCTTC.

This clone was observed once. V usage is TRBV12-3 or TRBV12-4 and J usage is TRBJ2-3, with 7 positions matching TRBD2. J gave up 5 bases and V 1 base, and 0 bases lay outside the gene matches. CDR3 size: 13 residues. The CDR3 region is CASSLGEGDTQYF. The CDR3 DNA sequence: TGTGCCAGCAGTTTAGGGGAGGGAGATACGCAGTATTTT.

The CDR3 DNA sequence: TGTGCCAGCAGGGCCGGGACTAGCGGGAGCAATGAGCAGTTCTTC. Translating it yields CASRAGTSGSNEQFF. V and J are TRBV2 and TRBJ2-1; 14 bases match TRBD2. V was pared by 6 bases and J by 6 bases, with 4 bases of the junction left unmatched. Germline V gives CDR1 SNHLY, CDR2 FYNNEI. The CDR3 covers 15 residues.

This clone turned up a few times. The chain combines TRBV18 with TRBJ1-4; 10 nucleotides line up with TRBD1. Germline CDR1 KGHSH, CDR2 LQKENI. This CDR3 comprises 16 residues. The ends lost 4 bases at V and 7 bases at J; junction bases unmatched: 9. The CDR3 spells CASSRGQGVRGEKLFF. DNA for the CDR3: TGTGCCAGCTCACGCGGACAGGGGGTTCGAGGTGAAAAACTGTTTTTT.

V is TRBV28 and J is TRBJ1-5; 8 bases fit TRBD1. With V trimmed by 3 bases and J by 1 base, 8 bases remained unmatched. Looked up from germline, CDR1 is MDHEN and CDR2 is SYDVKM. The CDR3 contains 17 residues. The CDR3, as DNA: TGTGCCAGCAGTTTGACCAGGGGGCGAGTCAGCAATCAGCCCCAGCATTTT. Translation gives CASSLTRGRVSNQPQHF.

This chain links TRBV5-5 with TRBJ2-5; D is unclear. This CDR3 region has 14 residues. Trimming stripped 1 base from V and 1 base from J, with 8 bases between. Germline CDR1 and CDR2: SGHKS and YYEKEE (reference sequence). The CDR3 spells CASSLFQPQETQYF. The CDR3 bases are TGTGCCAGCAGCTTGTTCCAGCCCCAAGAGACCCAGTACTTC.

The CDR3: CASSVLSGGPDTQYF. The DNA of the CDR3 is TGTGCCAGCTCAGTACTATCGGGAGGGCCGGATACGCAGTATTTT. The rearrangement uses TRBV18 and TRBJ2-3; 8 bases fit TRBD2. Looked up from germline, CDR1 is KGHSH and CDR2 is LQKENI. The CDR3 is 15 amino acids. The V and J ends lost 5 bases and 6 bases, in that order; junction bases with no gene match: 10.

J is TRBJ2-3 and V is TRBV5-1; D gene unclear. V shed 4 bases and J shed 1 base, with 10 bases lying between them. Germline V gives CDR1 SGHRS, CDR2 YFSETQ. This CDR3 comprises 14 residues. The DNA of the CDR3 is TGCGCCAGCAGCGTGTATGCGGGCACAGATACGCAGTATTTT. This sequence encodes CASSVYAGTDTQYF.

V and J are TRBV28 and TRBJ2-3; 12 nucleotides align to TRBD2. CDR1 and CDR2 (germline): MDHEN, SYDVKM. The CDR3 consists of 16 residues. V lost 3 bases and J lost 2; bases outside the gene matches: 3. Here the CDR3 reads CASSFWTSGATDTQYF. The CDR3 nucleotides read TGTGCCAGCAGTTTCTGGACTAGCGGGGCCACAGATACGCAGTATTTT.

The rearrangement uses TRBV13 and TRBJ2-7; TRBD1 or TRBD2 may be the D gene (5 bases each). The CDR3 length is 15 residues. V was clipped by 5 bases and J by 4 bases, with 18 bases between them. The germline V gene has CDR1 PRHDT and CDR2 FYEKMQ (reference sequence). The DNA of the CDR3 is TGTGCCAGCAGCGGTGAAGGGGTTGGGGGATACGAGCAGTACTTC. This encodes CASSGEGVGGYEQYF.

The chain is built from TRBV7-8 and TRBJ2-5, with TRBD2 identical over 14 bases. CDR1 is SGHVS, CDR2 FQNEAQ, per germline. The CDR3 is 17 residues long. With 5 bases clipped from V and 5 bases from J, the junction kept 10 bases outside the gene matches. The CDR3 DNA sequence: TGTGCCAGCAGCCCAAAGACTAGCGGGAGGGGTGGTGAGACCCAGTACTTC. It codes for CASSPKTSGRGGETQYF. The whole variable domain, remainder taken from reference TRBV7-8 and TRBJ2-5, is GAGVSQSPRYKVAKRGQDVALRCDPISGHVSLFWYQQALGQGPEFLTYFQNEAQLDKSGLPSDRFFAERPEGSVSTLKIQRTQQEDSAVYLCASSPKTSGRGGETQYFGPGTRLLVL.

V gene TRBV3-1 (or the pseudogene TRBV3-2) combines with J gene TRBJ2-3, with TRBD2 identical over 8 bases. V lost 1 base and J lost 4; bases outside the gene matches: 4. Looked up from germline, CDR1 is LGHDT and CDR2 is YNNKEL (reference sequence). The CDR3 is 15 residues long. The CDR3 region is CASSQVSGSPDTQYF. CDR3 nucleotide sequence: TGTGCCAGCAGCCAAGTCAGCGGGAGTCCAGATACGCAGTATTTT.

V and J are TRBV11-2 and TRBJ1-5; 7 bases line up with TRBD1. Germline lookup yields CDR1 SGHAT and CDR2 FQNNGV. This CDR3 comprises 13 residues. V was pared by 8 bases and J by 3 bases, with 4 bases of the junction left unmatched. CDR3 coding DNA: TGTGCCAGCGGCAGGGGGGTCAATCAGCCCCAGCATTTT. This sequence encodes CASGRGVNQPQHF.

The gene calls are TRBV6-5 and TRBJ1-6; TRBD1 matches 7 bases. Per germline, CDR1 MNHEY and CDR2 SVGAGI. With V trimmed by 4 bases and J by 5 bases, 5 bases remained unmatched. This CDR3 is 15 amino acids long. CDR3 in DNA: TGTGCCAGCAGTTCAACCGGGACAGATAATTCACCCCTCCACTTT. Translating it yields CASSSTGTDNSPLHF.

This clone showed up just once. The chain couples TRBV3-1 (or the pseudogene TRBV3-2) to TRBJ2-6; 10 positions match TRBD1. Germline V lookup: CDR1 LGHDT, CDR2 YNNKEL (reference sequence). V lost 8 bases to trimming and J lost 2 bases; unmatched junction nucleotides: 0. The CDR3 has 14 residues. The CDR3 reads CASGQGAGANVLTF. The CDR3 DNA reads as TGTGCCAGCGGACAGGGGGCTGGGGCCAACGTCCTGACTTTC.